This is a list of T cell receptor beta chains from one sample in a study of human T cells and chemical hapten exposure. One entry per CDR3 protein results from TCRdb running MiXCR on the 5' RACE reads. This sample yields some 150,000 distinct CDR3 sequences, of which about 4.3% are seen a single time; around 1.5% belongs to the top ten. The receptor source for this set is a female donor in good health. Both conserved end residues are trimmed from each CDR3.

ASSERTSERGGELF	TRBJ2-2	TRBV9
ASARRDSQF	TRBJ1-4	TRBV6-1
ASSCTLDQY	TRBJ2-5	TRBV7-9
ASSAGRGSVTQY	TRBJ2-5	TRBV9
ASSIGGTGDGYT	TRBJ1-2	TRBV19
ATSDLPSSNYGYT	TRBJ1-2	TRBV24-1
ASSRGTAGSTQY	TRBJ2-5	TRBV13
SAREGERQPQH	TRBJ1-5	TRBV20-1
ASSLGTGRPGANVLT	TRBJ2-6	TRBV7-8
ASSREGMVDRSDYGYT	TRBJ1-2	TRBV5-1
ASSSNPYEQY	TRBJ2-7	TRBV19
SAESGGATDTQY	TRBJ2-3	TRBV20-1
ASSPQPNRGPSYGYT	TRBJ1-2	TRBV11-1
SARGVEREQF	TRBJ2-1	TRBV20-1
ATSREVASSYNEQF	TRBJ2-1	TRBV15
ASSLHGTQTSGELF	TRBJ2-2	TRBV11-3
ASSLEERTDTQY	TRBJ2-3	TRBV5-6
ASSFGEVDEQF	TRBJ2-1	TRBV12-3/TRBV12-4
ASSQHGGLSTDTQY	TRBJ2-3	TRBV14
ASSSLGVGSGTEAF	TRBJ1-1	TRBV7-2
ASSYSSQETQY	TRBJ2-5	TRBV6-5
SVWKGGRGEQF	TRBJ2-1	TRBV29-1
ATIKGGRSDTQY	TRBJ2-3	TRBV2
ASSLYSVEEQY	TRBJ2-7	TRBV7-6
ASSRPGGYGYT	TRBJ1-2	TRBV11-1
ASSREGAQTNEKLF	TRBJ1-4	TRBV9
APGSDVAETQY	TRBJ2-5	TRBV24-1
ASRPRGGQY	TRBJ2-7	TRBV27
ASSQSPQETQY	TRBJ2-5	TRBV4-2
ASSLGQLQH	TRBJ1-5	TRBV12-3/TRBV12-4
ASSRPGELF	TRBJ2-2	TRBV6-2/TRBV6-3
ASSSPDRGVYGDT	TRBJ1-2	TRBV27
ASSQDLGGAQRNYGYT	TRBJ1-2	TRBV4-2
SASSSVGFYGYT	TRBJ1-2	TRBV20-1
ATSSKGQTHNNEQF	TRBJ2-1	TRBV15
ASSPNPPYGGEKLF	TRBJ1-4	TRBV7-2
ASSLTAGAVAQY	TRBJ2-3	TRBV5-1
ASSQSGTNQLGTQY	TRBJ2-3	TRBV4-2
ASSLVAAGGPDTQY	TRBJ2-3	TRBV5-1
ASSELGEQF	TRBJ2-1	TRBV6-1
SVGTVQETQY	TRBJ2-5	TRBV29-1